This record covers a single TCR beta chain. Its antigen is still unknown. One base away there is no much larger clone; base qualities are not given. Inclusive of the bounding cysteine and phenylalanine, the CDR3 is 17 residues long. Only the CDR3 part of the read is kept: 51 bases, read in frame from the first base. From the germline V gene, CDR1 is KGHDR and CDR2 is SFDVKD. A distance of 16 bases separates the germline ends of V and J, which lose 4 bases and 4 bases respectively. The data were taken from a study of response to subunit inactivated influenza vaccine (dated by TCRdb to the late 2010s). For context, the study as a whole: Deep quantitative T cell receptor repertoire profiling was used in the study to track responses to a trivalent subunit inactivated influenza vaccine. The paper's findings and limits, for the study overall: According to the authors, only a limited number of new T cells may be recruited by each seasonal influenza vaccination.

Receptors were amplified or captured by RT-PCR. The run used an Illumina HiSeq 2500. TCRdb handled the public reads itself, with Q25 trimming in fastp and clone calling in MiXCR, and kept productive beta chains. Rows matching on CDR3 protein sequence are summarized as one entry with the most common DNA and genes. This sample has hundreds of thousands of distinct CDR3 sequences in its table, and around 25% of those were observed once. About 1.9% of the sample belongs to the ten largest clones. The sample was CD4+ T cells sorted from PBMCs, taken around 5 days after vaccination. This sequence was found in a man aged 50 to 59 who received an inactivated influenza vaccine. Donor details come from another sample of the same person, matched by shared clones. This sequence uses TRBV24-1 and TRBJ2-6; no D gene can be assigned with confidence. The DNA sequence follows: TGTGCCACCAGTGACAGGCCTCCTTGGACCGGGGCCAACGTCCTGACTTTC. Its translation reads: CATSDRPPWTGANVLTF.